This T cell receptor (beta chain) was recorded in a study of blood T cell repertoires in COVID-19. The authors' processing: Amplification from reference gene primers served as the basis for estimated nucleated cell counts. Profiling relied on immunoSEQ multiplex PCR, and the TCRdb table lists in-frame clones only, not all of them. The V and J calls and clone size come from that table; D and trimming were worked out from the DNA. Altogether fewer than 300,000 clones are present, 84% being singletons, with the ten largest covering 7.5% to 9%. The sequencing sample was made of peripheral blood. This receptor was taken from a human donor in a cohort sampled during active COVID-19.

The CDR3 sequence: CASYPGHIQETQYF. Here the CDR3 DNA reads TGTGCCAGCTACCCTGGACATATCCAAGAGACCCAGTACTTC. The J gene is TRBJ2-5, the V gene TRBV6-5; tentative D call: TRBD1 (5 bases). The V end lost 8 bases, the J end lost 1 base, and 14 bases lay between the germline ends. Germline CDR1 reads MNHEY; CDR2 reads SVGAGI. This CDR3 is built from 14 residues.